The 7 T cell receptor beta chains reported below all come from one sample, sequenced in a study of T cells in women clearing cervical HPV infection. Clones were sequenced by immunoSEQ multiplex PCR, and TCRdb holds only the in-frame ones, with some missing. This sample contains about 23,000 clones. The specimen was blood buffy coat. These receptors all come from a woman between 18 and 70 years old with a cervical HPV16 infection that either progressed to CIN3+ or cleared (not recorded which).

Comment on this clone: The CDR3 extends 3 residues past the end of the read, so its final part is completed from the germline J gene. The chain uses TRBV5-1 and TRBJ1-2, with D perhaps matching TRBD1 (5 bases). Trimming left V 0 bases short and J 6 bases short, with 9 bases between. Germline V gene lookup returns CDR1 SGHRS and CDR2 YFSETQ. This CDR3 is 13 amino acids long. CDR3 DNA, as far as it was read: TGCGCCAGCAGCTTGGTAGGGGCGGATGGC. Amino acids: CASSLVGADG. The entire CDR3 is CASSLVGADGYTF.

About this clone: The read ends 3 residues before the CDR3 terminus; that terminus is restored from the germline J gene. J is TRBJ2-7 and V is TRBV20-1, with 7 bases matching TRBD1. The germline gives CDR1 DFQATT, CDR2 SNEGSKA (reference sequence). V was clipped by 5 bases and J by 4 bases; unmatched bases: 11. The length of the CDR3 is 14 residues. The CDR3 loop reads CSAEPGQTIYEQYF. CDR3 DNA, as far as it was read: TGCAGTGCTGAACCGGGACAGACAATTTACGAG.

Concerning this clone itself: The read falls 3 residues short of the CDR3 end, and the missing part is taken from the germline J gene. This rearrangement joins TRBV6-2 or TRBV6-3 to TRBJ1-2; a weak D match, TRBD1 (5 bases). The CDR3 spans 13 residues. The germline V gene has CDR1 MNHEY and CDR2 SVGEGT. The DNA read from the CDR3 is TGTGCCAGCACAGGGAATCCCCTCTACGAC. The encoded protein is CASTGNPLYD. The full CDR3 is CASTGNPLYDYTF.

With regard to this clone: The sequenced fragment ends 3 residues before the CDR3 boundary, so the rest is inferred from the germline J gene. V and J are TRBV13 and TRBJ1-3, with no clear D. CDR1 is PRHDT and CDR2 is FYEKMQ in the germline V gene (reference sequence). The CDR3 contains 15 residues. The V end was cut by 1 base, the J end by 8 bases, with 15 bases between. This CDR3 is CASSLARHRGDTIYF. The part of the CDR3 DNA that was read is TGTGCCAGCAGCTTAGCTAGACACCGCGGGGACACC.

In the case of this clone: The read stops 3 residues short of the end of the CDR3; the missing end is completed from the germline J gene. The J gene is TRBJ1-2, the V gene TRBV6-2 or TRBV6-3, with 7 bases that match TRBD1. The ends lost 9 bases at V and 4 bases at J; junction bases unmatched: 5. Per the germline V gene, CDR1 is MNHEY and CDR2 is SVGEGT. The CDR3 spans 12 residues. The part of the CDR3 DNA that was read is TGTGCCAGTCTATACAGGGGCTATGGC. Residues: CASLYRGYG. The whole CDR3 sequence is CASLYRGYGYTF.

On this clone itself: The germline gene is not matched at one end of the junction; a read error may be the cause. Read data end 3 residues before the CDR3 end; the end is taken from the germline J gene. The sample has other DNA sequences that encode this CDR3 too. The chain recombines TRBV10-3 with TRBJ1-3; D is uncertain. This CDR3 has 15 residues. CDR1 is ENHRY, CDR2 SYGVKD, per germline. CDR3 loop: CAISENSFSGNTIYF. The sequenced part of the CDR3 DNA is TGTGCCATCAGTGAAAACAGCTTCTCTGGAAACACT.

As regards this clone: From the germline J gene comes the end of the CDR3, since the read stops 3 residues before it. The chain couples TRBV7-9 to TRBJ1-2; 9 nucleotides agree with TRBD1. Germline V gene sequence: CDR1 SEHNR, CDR2 FQNEAQ (reference sequence). CDR3 length: 15 residues. Incomplete CDR3 DNA: TGTGCCAGCAGCTCCCGGGACAGGGCCGCAGATACC. Amino acids: CASSSRDRAADT. The CDR3 in full is CASSSRDRAADTYTF.